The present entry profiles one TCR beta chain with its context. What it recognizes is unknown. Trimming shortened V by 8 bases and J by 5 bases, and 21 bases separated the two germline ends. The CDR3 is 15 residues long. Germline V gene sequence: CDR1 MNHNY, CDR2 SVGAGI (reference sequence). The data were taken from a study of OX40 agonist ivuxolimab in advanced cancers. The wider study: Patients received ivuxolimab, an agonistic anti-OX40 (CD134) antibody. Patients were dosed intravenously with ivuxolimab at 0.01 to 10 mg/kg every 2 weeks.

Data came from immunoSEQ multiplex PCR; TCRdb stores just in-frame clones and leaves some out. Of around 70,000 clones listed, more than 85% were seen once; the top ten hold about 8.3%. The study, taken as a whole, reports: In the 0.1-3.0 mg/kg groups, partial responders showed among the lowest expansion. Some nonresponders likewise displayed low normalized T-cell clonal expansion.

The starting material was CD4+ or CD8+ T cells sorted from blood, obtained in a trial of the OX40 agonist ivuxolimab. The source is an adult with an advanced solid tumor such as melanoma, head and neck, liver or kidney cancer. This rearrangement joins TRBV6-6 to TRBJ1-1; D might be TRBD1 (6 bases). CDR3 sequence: CASSPTGGVGTEAFF. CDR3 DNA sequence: TGTGCCAGCTCCCCGACAGGTGGGGTGGGAACTGAAGCTTTCTTT.